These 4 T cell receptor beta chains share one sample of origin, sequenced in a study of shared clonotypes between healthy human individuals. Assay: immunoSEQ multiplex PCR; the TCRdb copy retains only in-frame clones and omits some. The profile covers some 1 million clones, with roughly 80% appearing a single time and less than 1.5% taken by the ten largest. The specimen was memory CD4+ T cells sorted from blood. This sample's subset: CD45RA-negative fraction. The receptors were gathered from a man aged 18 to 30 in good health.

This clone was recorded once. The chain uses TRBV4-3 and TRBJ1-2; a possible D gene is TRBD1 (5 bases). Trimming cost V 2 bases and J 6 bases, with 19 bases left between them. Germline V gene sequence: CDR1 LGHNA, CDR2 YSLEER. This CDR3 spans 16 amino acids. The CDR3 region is CASSQPSGAGRDGYTF. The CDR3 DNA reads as TGCGCCAGCAGCCAACCCTCCGGGGCGGGAAGGGATGGCTACACCTTC.

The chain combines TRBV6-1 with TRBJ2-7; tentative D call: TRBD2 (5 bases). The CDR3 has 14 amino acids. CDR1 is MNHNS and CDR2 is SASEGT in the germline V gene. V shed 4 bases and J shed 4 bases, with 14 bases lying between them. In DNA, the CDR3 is TGTGCCAGCAGTGTTACTTACGGAGGATACGAGCAGTACTTC. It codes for CASSVTYGGYEQYF.

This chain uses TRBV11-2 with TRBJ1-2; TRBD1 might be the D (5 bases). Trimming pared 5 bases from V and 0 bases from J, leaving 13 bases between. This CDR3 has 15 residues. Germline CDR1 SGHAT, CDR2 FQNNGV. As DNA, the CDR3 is TGTGCCAGCAGCATGGGTGGGGCAACTAACTATGGCTACACCTTC. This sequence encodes CASSMGGATNYGYTF.

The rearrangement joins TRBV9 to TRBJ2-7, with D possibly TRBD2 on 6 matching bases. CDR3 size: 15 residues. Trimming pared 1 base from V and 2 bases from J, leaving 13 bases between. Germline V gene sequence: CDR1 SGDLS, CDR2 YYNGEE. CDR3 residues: CASSVTAGSTYEQYF. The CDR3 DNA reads TGTGCCAGCAGCGTAACGGCGGGGAGTACCTACGAGCAGTACTTC.